This T cell receptor beta chain was captured by sequencing in a study of cytomegalovirus exposure and HLA in healthy donors. The study ran its PCR with 60 Vbeta and 13 Jbeta primers. Sequencing used immunoSEQ multiplex PCR; TCRdb keeps in-frame clones, though not all of them. Of roughly 56,000 clones listed, 70% to 90% are singletons. Germline lookup yields CDR1 SEHNR and CDR2 FQNEAQ (reference sequence). The CDR3 totals 16 residues. V trimming: 1 base; J trimming: 5 bases; junction bases outside the gene matches: 8. Sequences were obtained from PBMCs. The clonotype was recovered from a man between 18 and 29 years old in good health and CMV-seronegative. The V gene is TRBV7-9, the J gene TRBJ1-1; TRBD1 matches at 9 bases. DNA of the CDR3: TGTGCCAGCAGCTTAGTGGGACAGGGTGAAGGGACTGAAGCTTTCTTT. It codes for CASSLVGQGEGTEAFF. Full variable domain (remainder filled in from reference TRBV7-9 and TRBJ1-1): DTGVSQNPRHKITKRGQNVTFRCDPISEHNRLYWYRQTLGQGPEFLTYFQNEAQLEKSRLLSDRFSAERPKGSFSTLEIQRTEQGDSAMYLCASSLVGQGEGTEAFFGQGTRLTVV.